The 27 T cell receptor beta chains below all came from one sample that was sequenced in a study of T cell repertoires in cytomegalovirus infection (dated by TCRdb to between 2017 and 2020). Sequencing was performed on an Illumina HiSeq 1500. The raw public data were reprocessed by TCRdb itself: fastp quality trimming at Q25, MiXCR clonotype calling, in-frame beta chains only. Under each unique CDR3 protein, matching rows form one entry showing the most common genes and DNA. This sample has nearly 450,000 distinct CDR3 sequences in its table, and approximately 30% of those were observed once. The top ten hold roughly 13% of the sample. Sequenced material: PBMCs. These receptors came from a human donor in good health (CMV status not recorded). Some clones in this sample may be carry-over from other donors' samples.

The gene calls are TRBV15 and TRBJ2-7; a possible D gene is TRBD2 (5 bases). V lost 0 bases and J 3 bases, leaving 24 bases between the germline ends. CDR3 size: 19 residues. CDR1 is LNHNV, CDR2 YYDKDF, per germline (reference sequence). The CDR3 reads CATSRDHRASSGWNYEQYF. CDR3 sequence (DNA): TGTGCCACCAGCAGAGATCATCGGGCTAGTTCGGGGTGGAACTACGAGCAGTACTTC.

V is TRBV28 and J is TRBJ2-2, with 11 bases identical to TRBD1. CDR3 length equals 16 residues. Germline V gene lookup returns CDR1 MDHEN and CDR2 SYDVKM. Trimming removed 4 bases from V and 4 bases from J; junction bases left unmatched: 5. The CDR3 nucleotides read TGTGCCAGCAGTTCGGACAGGGGGCGCGGCACCGGGGAGCTGTTTTTT. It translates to CASSSDRGRGTGELFF.

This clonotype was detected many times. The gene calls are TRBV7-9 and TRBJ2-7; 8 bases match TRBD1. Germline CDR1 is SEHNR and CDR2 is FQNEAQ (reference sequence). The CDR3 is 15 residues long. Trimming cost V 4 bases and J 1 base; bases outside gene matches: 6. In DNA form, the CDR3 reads TGTGCCAGCAGCTCGTACCGGGACAGGTCCTACGAGCAGTACTTC. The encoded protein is CASSSYRDRSYEQYF.

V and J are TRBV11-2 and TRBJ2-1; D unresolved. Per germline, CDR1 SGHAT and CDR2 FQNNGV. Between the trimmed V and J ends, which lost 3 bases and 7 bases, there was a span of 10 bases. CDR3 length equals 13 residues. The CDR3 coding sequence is TGTGCCAGCAGCTTGAGAGGAAGTAATGAGCAGTTCTTC. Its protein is CASSLRGSNEQFF.

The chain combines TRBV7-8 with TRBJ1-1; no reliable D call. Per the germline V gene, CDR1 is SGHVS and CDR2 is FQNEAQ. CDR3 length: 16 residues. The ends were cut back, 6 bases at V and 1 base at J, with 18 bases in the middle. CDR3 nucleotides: TGTGCCAGCAGGGAATCGCGGAGGCAGCAGAACACTGAAGCTTTCTTT. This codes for CASRESRRQQNTEAFF. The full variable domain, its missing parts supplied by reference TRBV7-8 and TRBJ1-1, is GAGVSQSPRYKVAKRGQDVALRCDPISGHVSLFWYQQALGQGPEFLTYFQNEAQLDKSGLPSDRFFAERPEGSVSTLKIQRTQQEDSAVYLCASRESRRQQNTEAFFGQGTRLTVV.

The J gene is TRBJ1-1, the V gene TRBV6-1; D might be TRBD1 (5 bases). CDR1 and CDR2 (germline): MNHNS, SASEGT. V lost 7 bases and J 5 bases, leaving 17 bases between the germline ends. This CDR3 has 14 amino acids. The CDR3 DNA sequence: TGTGCCAGCACCCTAGGAGGTGGGGGAACTGAAGCTTTCTTT. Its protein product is CASTLGGGGTEAFF.

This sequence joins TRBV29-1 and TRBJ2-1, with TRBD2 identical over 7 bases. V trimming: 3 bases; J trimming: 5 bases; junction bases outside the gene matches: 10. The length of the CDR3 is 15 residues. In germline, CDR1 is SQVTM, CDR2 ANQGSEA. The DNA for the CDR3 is TGCAGCGTTGATGGGTGGGCGGGGGATCACAATGAGCAGTTCTTC. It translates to CSVDGWAGDHNEQFF.

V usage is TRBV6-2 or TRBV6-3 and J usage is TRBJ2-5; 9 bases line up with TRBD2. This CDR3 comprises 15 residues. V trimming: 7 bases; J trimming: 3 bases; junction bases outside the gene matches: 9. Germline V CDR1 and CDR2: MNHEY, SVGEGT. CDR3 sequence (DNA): TGTGCCAGCACCCCCATTGCGGGGGGGGAAGAGACCCAGTACTTC. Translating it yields CASTPIAGGEETQYF.

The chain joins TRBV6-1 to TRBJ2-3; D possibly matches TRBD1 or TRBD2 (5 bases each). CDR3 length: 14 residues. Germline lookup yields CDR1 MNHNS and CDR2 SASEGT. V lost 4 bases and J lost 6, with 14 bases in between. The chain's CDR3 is CASSGASWGDTQYF. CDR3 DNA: TGTGCCAGCAGTGGAGCAAGTTGGGGGGATACGCAGTATTTT.

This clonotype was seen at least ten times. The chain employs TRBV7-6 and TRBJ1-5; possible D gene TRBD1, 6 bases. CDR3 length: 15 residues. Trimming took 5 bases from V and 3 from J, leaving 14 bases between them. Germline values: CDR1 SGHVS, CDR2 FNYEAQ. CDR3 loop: CASSPGGGLNQPQHF. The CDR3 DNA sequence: TGTGCCAGCAGCCCAGGCGGGGGGCTCAATCAGCCCCAGCATTTT.

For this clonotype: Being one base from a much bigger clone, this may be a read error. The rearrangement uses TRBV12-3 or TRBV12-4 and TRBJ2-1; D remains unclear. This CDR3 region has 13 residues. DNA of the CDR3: TGTTCCAGCAGTTTGTCCGGCTACAATGAGCAGTTCTTC. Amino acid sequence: CSSSLSGYNEQFF.

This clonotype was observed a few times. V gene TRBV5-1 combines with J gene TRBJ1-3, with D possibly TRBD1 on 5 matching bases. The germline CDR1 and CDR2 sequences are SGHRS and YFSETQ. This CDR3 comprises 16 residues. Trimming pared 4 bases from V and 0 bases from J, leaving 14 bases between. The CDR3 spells CASSPTGPGSGNTIYF. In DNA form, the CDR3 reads TGCGCCAGCAGCCCGACGGGACCGGGCTCTGGAAACACCATATATTTT.

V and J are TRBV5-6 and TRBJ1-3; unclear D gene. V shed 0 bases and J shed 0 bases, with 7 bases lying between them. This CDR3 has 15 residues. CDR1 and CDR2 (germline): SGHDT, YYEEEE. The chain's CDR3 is CASSLASPSGNTIYF. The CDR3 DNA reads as TGTGCCAGCAGCTTGGCCAGCCCCTCTGGAAACACCATATATTTT.

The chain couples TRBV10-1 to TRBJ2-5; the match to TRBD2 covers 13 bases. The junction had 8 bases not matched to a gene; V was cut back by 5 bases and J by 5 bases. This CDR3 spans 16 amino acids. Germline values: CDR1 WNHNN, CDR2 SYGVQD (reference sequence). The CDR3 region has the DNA TGCGCCAGCAGTCCAACCGGACTAGCGGGGGTTGAGACCCAGTACTTC. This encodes CASSPTGLAGVETQYF.

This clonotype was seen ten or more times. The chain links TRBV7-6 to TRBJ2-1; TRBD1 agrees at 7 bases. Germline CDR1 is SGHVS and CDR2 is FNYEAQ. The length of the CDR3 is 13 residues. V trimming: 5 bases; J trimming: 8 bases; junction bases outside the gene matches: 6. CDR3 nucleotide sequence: TGTGCCAGCAGCCTTTACAGGGGCGATGAGCAGTTCTTC. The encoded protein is CASSLYRGDEQFF. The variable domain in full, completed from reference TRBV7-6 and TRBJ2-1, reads GAGVSQSPRYKVTKRGQDVALRCDPISGHVSLYWYRQALGQGPEFLTYFNYEAQQDKSGLPNDRFSAERPEGSISTLTIQRTEQRDSAMYRCASSLYRGDEQFFGPGTRLTVL.

CDR3: CASSFMTSSDTQYF. DNA of the CDR3: TGTGCCAGCAGCTTTATGACTAGCTCAGATACGCAGTATTTT. The V and J genes are TRBV7-2 and TRBJ2-3; 7 bases map to TRBD2. CDR1 is SGHTA, CDR2 FQGNSA, per germline. J lost 4 bases, V lost 3 bases, and 4 bases had no gene match. This CDR3 contains 14 residues.

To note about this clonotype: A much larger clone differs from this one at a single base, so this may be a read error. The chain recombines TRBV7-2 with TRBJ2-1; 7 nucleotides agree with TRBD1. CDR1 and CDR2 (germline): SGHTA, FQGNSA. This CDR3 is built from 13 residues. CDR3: CASSFTGVNEQCF. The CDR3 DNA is TGTGCCAGCAGCTTTACAGGGGTCAATGAGCAGTGCTTC.

This chain's CDR3 is CASSNSGTQIYNEQFF. Here the CDR3 DNA reads TGTGCCAGCAGCAACTCGGGGACGCAGATCTACAATGAGCAGTTCTTC. This chain connects TRBV11-2 to TRBJ2-1, with D perhaps TRBD1 or TRBD2 (5 bases each). Germline-derived CDR1 and CDR2 are SGHAT and FQNNGV. The ends were cut back, 5 bases at V and 3 bases at J, with 17 bases in the middle. CDR3 length: 16 residues.

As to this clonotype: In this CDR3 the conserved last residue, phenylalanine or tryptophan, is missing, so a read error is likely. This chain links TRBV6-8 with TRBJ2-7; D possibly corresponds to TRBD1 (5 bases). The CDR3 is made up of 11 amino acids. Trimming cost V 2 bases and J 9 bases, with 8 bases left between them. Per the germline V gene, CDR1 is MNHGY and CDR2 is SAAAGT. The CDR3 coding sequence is TGTGCCAGCAGTTACGGGGCAGTGCAGTACTTA. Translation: CASSYGAVQYL.

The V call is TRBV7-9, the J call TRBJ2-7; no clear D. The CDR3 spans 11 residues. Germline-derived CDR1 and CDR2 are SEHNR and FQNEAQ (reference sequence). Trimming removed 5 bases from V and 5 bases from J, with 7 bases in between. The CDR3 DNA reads TGTGCCAGCAGCCCAAGGGACGAGCAGTACTTC. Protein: CASSPRDEQYF.

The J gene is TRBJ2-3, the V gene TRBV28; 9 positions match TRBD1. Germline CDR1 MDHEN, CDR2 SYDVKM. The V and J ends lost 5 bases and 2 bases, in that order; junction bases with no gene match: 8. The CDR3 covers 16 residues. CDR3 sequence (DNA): TGTGCCAGCAGTCCCTTGGGACAGGGCCACACAGATACGCAGTATTTT. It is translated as CASSPLGQGHTDTQYF.

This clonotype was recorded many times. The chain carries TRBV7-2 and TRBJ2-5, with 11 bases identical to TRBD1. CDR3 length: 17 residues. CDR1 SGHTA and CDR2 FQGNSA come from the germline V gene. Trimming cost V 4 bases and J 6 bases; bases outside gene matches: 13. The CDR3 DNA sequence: TGTGCCAGCAGCTCTCCCCTCCCCGGGACAGGGGGGAAGACCCAGTACTTC. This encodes CASSSPLPGTGGKTQYF.

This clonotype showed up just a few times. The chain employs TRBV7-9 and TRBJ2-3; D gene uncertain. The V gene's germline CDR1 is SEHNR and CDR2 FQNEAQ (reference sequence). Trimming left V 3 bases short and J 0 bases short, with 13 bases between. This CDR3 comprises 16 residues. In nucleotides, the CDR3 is TGTGCCAGCAGCTTTTTACGACAACGGAGCACAGATACGCAGTATTTT. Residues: CASSFLRQRSTDTQYF.

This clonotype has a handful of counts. The CDR3 DNA is TGTGCCAGCAGCTTAGCCCCCGCGAATGGCTACACCTTC. Its translation: CASSLAPANGYTF. The V gene is TRBV7-2, the J gene TRBJ1-2; D gene ambiguous. Germline CDR1 SGHTA, CDR2 FQGNSA. CDR3 length: 13 amino acids. The V gene lost 0 bases and the J gene lost 6 bases, with 8 bases spanning the gap.

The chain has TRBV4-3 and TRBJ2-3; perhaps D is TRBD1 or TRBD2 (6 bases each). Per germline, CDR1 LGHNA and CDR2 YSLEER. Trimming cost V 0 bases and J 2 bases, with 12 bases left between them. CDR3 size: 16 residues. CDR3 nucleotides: TGCGCCAGCAGCCAAGATTCGGGGGCCAACACAGATACGCAGTATTTT. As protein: CASSQDSGANTDTQYF.

The CDR3 DNA reads as TGTGCCAGTAGTATGCCGGGACTAGTATCAAATGAGCAGTTCTTC. Protein product: CASSMPGLVSNEQFF. The J gene is TRBJ2-1, the V gene TRBV19; 8 positions match TRBD2. This CDR3 region has 15 residues. The ends lost 3 bases at V and 7 bases at J; junction bases unmatched: 8. Germline-derived CDR1 and CDR2 are LNHDA and SQIVND (reference sequence).

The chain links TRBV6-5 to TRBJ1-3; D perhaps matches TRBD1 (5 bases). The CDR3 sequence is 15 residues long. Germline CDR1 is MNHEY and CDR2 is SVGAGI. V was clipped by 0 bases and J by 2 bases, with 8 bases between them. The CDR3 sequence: CASSYSGGAGNTIYF. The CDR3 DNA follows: TGTGCCAGCAGTTACTCCGGGGGTGCTGGAAACACCATATATTTT.